The 8 T cell receptor beta chains given below trace back to one sample, sequenced in a study of Tregs in tolerant kidney transplant recipients. Only in-frame clones appear in the TCRdb table, and some are missing; sequencing was by immunoSEQ multiplex PCR. This sample carries 30,000 to 35,000 clones, with roughly 7.1% going to the ten biggest clones. The sample was CD8+ T cells from blood, taken before the transplant. The source of these receptors is a human donor who received a combined kidney and bone marrow transplant.

On this clone: The read ends 3 residues shy of where the CDR3 ends; the end is completed using the germline J gene. This chain links TRBV23-1 with TRBJ2-1; 9 positions agree with TRBD1. TRBV23-1 is reported as an ORF; its role is uncertain. The CDR3 loop spans 16 amino acids. The junction had 1 base not matched to a gene; V was cut back by 0 bases and J by 1 base. The CDR3 DNA, read in part, is TGCGCCAGCAGTCAATCGGACAGGGGATCCTACAATGAG. Translating gives CASSQSDRGSYNE. The entire CDR3 protein is CASSQSDRGSYNEQFF.

A word on this clone: The CDR3 end lies 3 residues beyond the end of the read and is filled in from the germline J gene. The genes are TRBV5-4 and TRBJ2-5; the match to TRBD2 covers 7 bases. The V segment lost 4 bases and the J segment 3 bases; nucleotides outside the gene matches: 3. From germline, CDR1 is SGHNT and CDR2 YYREEE (reference sequence). The CDR3 is made up of 13 amino acids. The chain's CDR3 is CASSLLAEETQYF. CDR3 DNA, as far as it was read: TGTGCCAGCAGCCTCCTAGCGGAAGAGACC. The full variable domain, rest sourced from reference TRBV5-4 and TRBJ2-5, is ETGVTQSPTHLIKTRGQQVTLRCSSQSGHNTVSWYQQALGQGPQFIFQYYREEENGRGNFPPRFSGLQFPNYSSELNVNALELDDSALYLCASSLLAEETQYFGPGTRLLVL.

Comments on this clone: The read stops 3 residues short of the end of the CDR3; the missing end is completed from the germline J gene. V is TRBV5-6 and J is TRBJ1-5, with 8 bases lining up with TRBD1. Germline assignment: CDR1 SGHDT and CDR2 YYEEEE. The CDR3 consists of 15 residues. The V segment lost 0 bases and the J segment 2 bases; nucleotides outside the gene matches: 1. The part of the CDR3 DNA that was read is TGTGCCAGCAGCTTGGCGACAGGGGGCAATCAGCCC. Translated, it gives CASSLATGGNQP. The whole CDR3 protein is CASSLATGGNQPQHF.

To note about this clone: Sequencing ends 3 residues short of the CDR3 end; the germline J gene provides the rest. J is TRBJ2-2 and V is TRBV7-6; a weak D match, TRBD1 (5 bases). With 5 bases removed from V and 0 bases from J, the gap between germline ends came to 10 bases. Looked up from germline, CDR1 is SGHVS and CDR2 is FNYEAQ. The CDR3 consists of 15 residues. The CDR3 here is CASSIQVTNTGELFF. The covered CDR3 bases are TGTGCCAGCAGCATACAGGTGACGAACACCGGGGAG.

Turning to this clone: The read terminates 3 residues before the CDR3 end, so the remaining end is supplied by the germline J gene. The V gene is TRBV5-1, the J gene TRBJ2-2, with D possibly being TRBD1 (7 bases). Germline CDR1 is SGHRS and CDR2 is YFSETQ. V was shortened by 4 bases and J by 7 bases, with 20 bases between the two germline ends. CDR3 length equals 16 residues. CDR3 bases read: TGCGCCAGCAGCCTCCATCCCGGGACAGCGGGCGGGGAG. Its protein is CASSLHPGTAGGE. In full, the CDR3 reads CASSLHPGTAGGELFF. Drawing the rest from reference TRBV5-1 and TRBJ2-2, the complete variable domain is KAGVTQTPRYLIKTRGQQVTLSCSPISGHRSVSWYQQTPGQGLQFLFEYFSETQRNKGNFPGRFSGRQFSNSRSEMNVSTLELGDSALYLCASSLHPGTAGGELFFGEGSRLTVL.

With regard to this clone: The read ends 3 residues early relative to the CDR3; the germline J gene fills the gap. The chain links TRBV6-1 to TRBJ1-5; D ambiguous. CDR3 size: 15 residues. Germline V lookup: CDR1 MNHNS, CDR2 SASEGT. The V and J ends lost 4 bases and 4 bases respectively, with 14 bases between them. Partial CDR3 DNA: TGTGCCAGCAGTGTAGTGCTGCACGGTAATCAGCCC. This translates into CASSVVLHGNQP. The CDR3 in its entirety is CASSVVLHGNQPQHF.

To note about this clone: The read gets to within 3 residues of the CDR3 end, and the germline J gene fills in the rest. This chain joins TRBV6-1 and TRBJ1-6, with a tentative D call TRBD1 (6 bases). Germline V CDR1 and CDR2: MNHNS, SASEGT. Between the trimmed V and J ends, which lost 4 bases and 8 bases, there was a span of 15 bases. The CDR3 extends over 15 amino acids. This CDR3 is CASSGLGQVHSPLHF. The sequenced CDR3 bases are TGTGCCAGCAGTGGATTGGGACAAGTTCATTCACCC.

A remark on this clone: The CDR3 goes on 3 residues after the read ends, and that part is filled in from the germline J gene. The genes are TRBV4-2 and TRBJ2-7; a weak D match, TRBD1 (6 bases). The CDR3 runs to 15 residues. V was shortened by 0 bases and J by 2 bases, with 11 bases between the two germline ends. The germline gives CDR1 LGHNA, CDR2 YNFKEQ. The CDR3 sequence is CASSQDWDNPYEQYF. The part of the CDR3 DNA that was read is TGTGCCAGCAGCCAAGATTGGGACAATCCCTACGAG.